This T cell receptor beta chain appears in the sequencing data of a study of CD8+ T cells in alopecia areata. Study results and limitations: Lesional scalp, especially alopecia totalis/universalis, showed higher clonality than normal scalp. Possibly because of HLA-related factors, TCR sharing was less clear across patients than in mice.

Germline V CDR1 and CDR2: NSHNY, SYGAGN. This CDR3 has 12 residues. The germline V and J ends were trimmed by 3 bases and 3 bases, with 7 bases remaining between them. This clone has ten or more counts. Its antigen is still unknown. Genes here carry mouse names. With the read ending 4 residues before the CDR3 end, the germline J gene is used to fill in that end. Following extraction, RNA underwent reverse transcription to cDNA, which served as the sequencing template. The assay was immunoSEQ multiplex PCR, and TCRdb's table has in-frame clones only and misses some. The sample shows some 1,600 clones, no singletons; the ten largest hold about 40%.

The source material was skin. The TCR comes from a C3H/HeJ mouse with alopecia areata. The strain's MHC type: H2-k. The chain combines TRBV13-1 with TRBJ2-7, with a weak D call TRBD2 (6 bases). CDR3 DNA, as far as it was read: TGTGCCAGCAGTGGGGGGGTCTAT. Its protein is CASSGGVY. Given in full, the CDR3 is CASSGGVYEQYF.